This T cell receptor beta chain was recovered during a study of T-cell memory formation after mild COVID-19 (dated by TCRdb to about 2021). With regard to the full study: TCR sequence clusters from the two donors were largely donor specific. T-cell clones expanding and contracting after mild COVID-19 in two donors were tracked by longitudinal TCRalpha and TCRbeta repertoire sequencing. Two young, previously healthy adult volunteers made up the cohort, one male and one female. The paper's findings and limits, for the study overall: The detection of some responding clones in pre-infection memory suggests that pre-existing cross-reactive memory T cells joined the SARS-CoV-2 response. Contracting CD4+ clones appeared mostly in the CM and EM memory subsets, whereas CD8+ clones were enriched in EMRA. Balanced CD4/CD8 phenotypes were observed for clones contracting from day 15 to 85, whereas a bias towards CD4+ was observed for a second wave of clones expanding from day 15 to 37. The study covered only a couple of mild cases, and larger cohorts including severe cases with pre-infection samples were considered necessary. SARS-CoV-2 specificity of the second-wave clones peaking on day 37 was not confirmed.

Sequences SGHRS (CDR1) and YFSETQ (CDR2) are obtained from the germline V gene. From cysteine to phenylalanine, the CDR3 is 15 amino acids long. CDR3 DNA is the only sequence kept; it has 45 bases, read in frame from the first base. V lost 0 bases and J lost 1 base; the stretch between them is 10 bases long. PBMCs were isolated by Ficoll-Paque density gradient centrifugation. A word on this clonotype: No antigen is known for it. Base-call qualities are not available, and no considerably larger clone is one nucleotide away.

Reads for this sample came from an Illumina NovaSeq 6000. TCRalpha and TCRbeta cDNA libraries were constructed by 5'RACE with constant-segment primers, with sample barcodes and unique molecular identifiers being introduced. Trizol reagent was used to extract RNA from every sample. Library amplification was performed in two PCR steps, and a second sample barcode and Illumina TruSeq adapters were introduced in the second step. Sequencing of libraries was performed on an Illumina NovaSeq with 2 x 150 bp paired-end reads. On the study's bioinformatics: Demultiplexing of reads and collapsing into UMI-guided consensus sequences were performed with migec v1.2.7. Using mixcr v2.1.11, UMI consensuses were aligned to TRA and TRB V and J templates and then assembled into clonotypes. Clonotypes were classified as expanded or contracted when called significant by both edgeR and NoisET, with noise models trained on biological replicates. For edgeR calls, a false discovery rate-adjusted p below 0.01 and a log2 fold-change threshold of 1 were applied. As an exploratory analysis of dynamics, max-normalized trajectories of the 1000 most abundant clonotypes were examined with PCA combined with hierarchical clustering. Separately sequenced CD4+ and CD8+ repertoires were used to assign a CD4 or CD8 phenotype to each responding clone. In-frame beta chains were kept once TCRdb had trimmed the public reads at Q25 with fastp and called clones with MiXCR. Here each entry gathers all rows of one CDR3 protein and keeps the most common genes and DNA. The V and J calls here are based on TCRdb, not the publication. For this sample there are approximately 500,000 distinct CDR3 sequences; 20% to 30% appear just once. Of the sample, about 12% falls within the top ten clones.

This sequence uses TRBV5-1 and TRBJ2-5; there is no confident call for the D gene. Sequencing used PBMCs or a T cell subset sorted from them (not recorded which). The clonotype originates from an adult woman who had mild COVID-19 (a few samples of this study predate the infection). The sample titles of this study are shuffled in the database, so cell type and time point are left out; the donor was told from shared clones. The DNA reads TGCGCCAGCAGCTTGGACGGGCGGCCCCAAGAGACCCAGTACTTC. This translates into CASSLDGRPQETQYF.